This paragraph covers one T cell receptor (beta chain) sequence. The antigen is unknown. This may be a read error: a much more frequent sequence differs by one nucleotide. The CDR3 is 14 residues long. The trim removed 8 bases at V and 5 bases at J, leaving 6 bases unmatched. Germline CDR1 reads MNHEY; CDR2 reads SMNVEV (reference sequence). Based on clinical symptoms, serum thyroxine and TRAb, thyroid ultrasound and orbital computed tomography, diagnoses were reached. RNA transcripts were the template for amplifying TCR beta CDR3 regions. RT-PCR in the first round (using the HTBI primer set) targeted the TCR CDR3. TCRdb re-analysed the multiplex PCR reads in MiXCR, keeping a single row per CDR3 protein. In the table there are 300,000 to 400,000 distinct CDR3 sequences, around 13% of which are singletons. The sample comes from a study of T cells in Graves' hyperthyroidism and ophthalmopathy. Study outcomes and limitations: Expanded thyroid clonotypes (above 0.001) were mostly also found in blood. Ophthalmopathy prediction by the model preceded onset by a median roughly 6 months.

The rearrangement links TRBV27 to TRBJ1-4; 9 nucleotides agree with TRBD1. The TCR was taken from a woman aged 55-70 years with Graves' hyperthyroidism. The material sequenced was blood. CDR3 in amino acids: CASERQGGNEKLFF. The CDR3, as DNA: TGTGCCAGCGAACGACAGGGGGGGAATGAAAAACTGTTTTTT.